This record covers a single TCR beta chain. Its antigen is undetermined. PCR involved 60 Vbeta and 13 Jbeta primers. Libraries were prepared by immunoSEQ multiplex PCR; TCRdb keeps only in-frame clonotypes and omits some of them. The sample has 80,000 to 90,000 clones, 80% to 90% seen once. These data are taken from a study of cytomegalovirus exposure and HLA in healthy donors. General study findings and limits: The analysis excluded some indistinguishable V segments, including TRBV6-2 and TRBV6-3. In a later analysis, DRB1 alleles had the most associated TCRs; HLA-C alleles the fewest. The study recorded more than 150 TCR beta chains that were cytomegalovirus-associated.

Between the trimmed V and J ends, which lost 5 bases and 6 bases, there was a span of 11 bases. The CDR3 is 12 residues long. Germline V lookup: CDR1 SGHNT, CDR2 YYREEE (reference sequence). The sample comprised PBMCs. The chain employs TRBV5-4 and TRBJ1-1; possibly TRBD1 for D (6 bases). The origin of this receptor is a woman between 25 and 40 years old in good health and CMV-seronegative. CDR3 sequence reads: CASSSGASEAFF. The CDR3 DNA reads as TGTGCCAGCAGTTCAGGGGCGTCTGAAGCTTTCTTT. Drawing the rest from reference TRBV5-4 and TRBJ1-1, the complete variable domain is ETGVTQSPTHLIKTRGQQVTLRCSSQSGHNTVSWYQQALGQGPQFIFQYYREEENGRGNFPPRFSGLQFPNYSSELNVNALELDDSALYLCASSSGASEAFFGQGTRLTVV.